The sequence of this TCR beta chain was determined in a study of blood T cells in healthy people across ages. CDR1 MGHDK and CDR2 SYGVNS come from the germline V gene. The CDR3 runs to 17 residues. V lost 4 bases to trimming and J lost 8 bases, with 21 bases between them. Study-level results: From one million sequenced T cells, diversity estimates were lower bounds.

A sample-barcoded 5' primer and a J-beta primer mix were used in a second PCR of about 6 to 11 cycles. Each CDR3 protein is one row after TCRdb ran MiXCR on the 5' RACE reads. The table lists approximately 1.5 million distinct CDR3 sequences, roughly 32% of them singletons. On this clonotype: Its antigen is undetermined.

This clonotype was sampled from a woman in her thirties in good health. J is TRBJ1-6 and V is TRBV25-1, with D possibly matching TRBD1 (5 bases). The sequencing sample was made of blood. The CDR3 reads CASSGRGDPNGDSPLHF. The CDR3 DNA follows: TGTGCCAGCAGTGGACGGGGGGACCCAAACGGGGATTCACCCCTCCACTTT.